These T cell receptor beta chains were read from a single sample in a study of molecular identifiers for immune sequencing clone quantification. TCRdb used MiXCR to reprocess the PCR reads, holding one entry per CDR3 protein. The repertoire holds approximately 550,000 distinct CDR3 sequences, with approximately 25% as singletons. The source material was naive CD8+ T cells from blood, with Jurkat cell RNA spiked in. All receptors come from a human donor in good health. Some libraries in this study had Jurkat cell RNA spiked in. Each CDR3 is given with its conserved first and last residue. Each record gives: D gene, clone size, V gene, J gene, CDR3 DNA, CDR3 protein. A D gene is named only where the DNA matches it firmly. A clone size is listed for some rows: how often the clone was seen (once, few, many), or a class if it is expanded.

D gene: .; clone size: .; V gene: TRBV5-6; J gene: TRBJ2-7; CDR3 DNA: TGTGCCAGCAGCTTGGTCGTCAGGGCAAGCTCCTACGAGCAGTACTTC; CDR3 protein: CASSLVVRASSYEQYF
D gene: .; clone size: few; V gene: TRBV2; J gene: TRBJ2-7; CDR3 DNA: TGTGCCAGCAGTGAAGCGCTAACAGGGCTCTCCGAGCAGTACTTC; CDR3 protein: CASSEALTGLSEQYF
D gene: TRBD2; clone size: few; V gene: TRBV5-4; J gene: TRBJ2-3; CDR3 DNA: TGTGCCAGCAGCCAGGGACTAGCGGGAGTGATCGGCACAGATACGCAGTATTTT; CDR3 protein: CASSQGLAGVIGTDTQYF
D gene: TRBD2; clone size: few; V gene: TRBV27; J gene: TRBJ2-3; CDR3 DNA: TGTGCCAGCAGCCCAAAGCGGGGGGGCACAGATACGCAGTATTTT; CDR3 protein: CASSPKRGGTDTQYF
D gene: .; clone size: .; V gene: TRBV4-1; J gene: TRBJ2-5; CDR3 DNA: TGCGTCAGCAGCCGAGGTGGTAGGAATGACCAGTACTTC; CDR3 protein: CVSSRGGRNDQYF
D gene: TRBD2; clone size: many; V gene: TRBV28; J gene: TRBJ2-1; CDR3 DNA: TGTGCCAGCAGTCCCCGTCAGACGGGAGGGGAGGATGAGCAGTTCTTC; CDR3 protein: CASSPRQTGGEDEQFF
D gene: .; clone size: .; V gene: TRBV5-1; J gene: TRBJ1-3; CDR3 DNA: TGCGCCAGCAGCAGCCTGGACAAAACCTCTGGAAACACCATATATTTT; CDR3 protein: CASSSLDKTSGNTIYF
D gene: TRBD1; clone size: .; V gene: TRBV2; J gene: TRBJ1-2; CDR3 DNA: TGTGCCAGCAGTGGGGGACAGGGGTATGGCTACACCTTC; CDR3 protein: CASSGGQGYGYTF
D gene: .; clone size: .; V gene: TRBV6-2/TRBV6-3; J gene: TRBJ1-1; CDR3 DNA: TGTGCCAGCAAGGACGGGCGGAACACTGAAGCTTTCTTT; CDR3 protein: CASKDGRNTEAFF
D gene: .; clone size: .; V gene: TRBV7-9; J gene: TRBJ2-7; CDR3 DNA: TGTGCCAGCAGCCCCCCTAATATCTCCGAGCAGTACTTC; CDR3 protein: CASSPPNISEQYF
D gene: .; clone size: .; V gene: TRBV20-1; J gene: TRBJ2-3; CDR3 DNA: TGCAGAACCTCCAGACAAGGCACAGATACGCAGTATTTT; CDR3 protein: CRTSRQGTDTQYF
D gene: .; clone size: .; V gene: TRBV6-2/TRBV6-3; J gene: TRBJ2-4; CDR3 DNA: TGTGCCAGCAAGGGGTTCATACTAGCCAAAAACATTCAGTACTTC; CDR3 protein: CASKGFILAKNIQYF
D gene: TRBD1; clone size: .; V gene: TRBV6-2/TRBV6-3; J gene: TRBJ1-1; CDR3 DNA: TGTGCCAGCAGTTTGACAGGGATGAACACTGAAGCTCTCTTT; CDR3 protein: CASSLTGMNTEALF
D gene: TRBD1; clone size: many; V gene: TRBV16; J gene: TRBJ1-5; CDR3 DNA: TGTGCCAGCAGCCAGAATGACAGGGGGCTAAAGAGTCAGCCCCAGCATTTT; CDR3 protein: CASSQNDRGLKSQPQHF
D gene: TRBD1; clone size: .; V gene: TRBV4-1; J gene: TRBJ2-1; CDR3 DNA: TGCGCCAGCAGCCAAGCCGGAAGCGGACAGGGCGTGAATGAGCAGTTCTTC; CDR3 protein: CASSQAGSGQGVNEQFF
D gene: TRBD2; clone size: many; V gene: TRBV20-1; J gene: TRBJ2-7; CDR3 DNA: TGCAGTGCTGAGCGGGAGGACCGCCTCTACGAGCAGTACTTC; CDR3 protein: CSAEREDRLYEQYF
D gene: TRBD1; clone size: few; V gene: TRBV10-3; J gene: TRBJ2-7; CDR3 DNA: TGTGCCATCAGTGAGTCGGGACAGGGGGCTTGGTACGAGCAGTACTTC; CDR3 protein: CAISESGQGAWYEQYF